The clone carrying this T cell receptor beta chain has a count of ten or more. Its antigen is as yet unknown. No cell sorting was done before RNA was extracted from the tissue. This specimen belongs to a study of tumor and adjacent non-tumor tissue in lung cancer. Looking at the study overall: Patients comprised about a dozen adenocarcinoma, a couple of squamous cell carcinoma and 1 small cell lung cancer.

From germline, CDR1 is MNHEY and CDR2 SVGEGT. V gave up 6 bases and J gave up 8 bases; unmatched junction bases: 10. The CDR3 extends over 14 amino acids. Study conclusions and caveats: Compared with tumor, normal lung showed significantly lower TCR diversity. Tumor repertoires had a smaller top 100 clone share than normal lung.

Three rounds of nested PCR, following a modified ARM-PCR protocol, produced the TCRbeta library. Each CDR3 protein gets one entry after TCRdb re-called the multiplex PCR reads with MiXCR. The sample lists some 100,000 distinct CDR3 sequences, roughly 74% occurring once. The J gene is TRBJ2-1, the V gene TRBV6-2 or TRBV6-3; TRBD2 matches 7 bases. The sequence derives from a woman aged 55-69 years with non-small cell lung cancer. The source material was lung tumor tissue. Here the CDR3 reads CASSRWTSKDEQFF. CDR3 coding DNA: TGTGCCAGCAGCCGATGGACTAGTAAGGATGAGCAGTTCTTC.